A single sample gave rise to the 10 T cell receptor beta chains below, sequenced in a study of CD8+CD57+ T cells in acquired aplastic anemia. Patients sequenced had flow cytometry evidence of CD8+CD57+ cell expansion. Researchers used genomic DNA as the template to profile TCR beta VDJ and CDR3. Each CDR3 protein is one row after TCRdb ran MiXCR on the reads. The sample lists under 500,000 distinct CDR3 sequences; approximately 33% were seen once. Sequencing was performed on sorted CD4+, CD8+, or CD8+CD57+ T cells (not recorded which) from PBMCs. Receptors originate from a human donor with aplastic anemia.

This clonotype came up a few times. This could be a read error, since a much larger clone is one nucleotide away. The chain is built from TRBV2 and TRBJ1-3; TRBD1 matches at 7 bases. The CDR3 sequence is 14 residues long. The V gene's germline CDR1 is SNHLY and CDR2 FYNNEI. CDR3 residues: CASSDRASGDTIYF. In DNA, the CDR3 is TGTGCCAGCAGCGACAGGGCCTCTGGAGACACCATATATTTT.

The chain carries TRBV20-1 and TRBJ1-1, with a possible D match to TRBD1 (5 bases). Germline V gene data show CDR1 as DFQATT and CDR2 as SNEGSKA (reference sequence). The length of the CDR3 is 15 residues. V was trimmed by 2 bases and J by 1 base, leaving 14 bases between them. The CDR3 region is CSARTVGATNTEAFF. CDR3 nucleotide sequence: TGCAGTGCTAGAACCGTTGGGGCTACGAACACTGAAGCTTTCTTT.

The chain recombines TRBV10-1 with TRBJ2-1, with 8 bases fitting TRBD2. Trimming took 3 bases from V and 6 from J; bases not matched to a gene: 10. Germline assignment: CDR1 WNHNN and CDR2 SYGVQD (reference sequence). This CDR3 is 16 amino acids long. CDR3 residues: CASSDREGQGGNEQFF. The CDR3 DNA sequence: TGCGCCAGCAGTGATCGGGAGGGCCAGGGTGGCAATGAGCAGTTCTTC.

V usage is TRBV5-1 and J usage is TRBJ1-6; D gene uncertain. CDR3 size: 14 residues. V gave up 3 bases and J gave up 6 bases, with 10 bases separating them. Germline CDR1 is SGHRS and CDR2 is YFSETQ. The CDR3 spells CASSSGIPNSPLHF. CDR3 DNA sequence: TGCGCCAGCAGCTCCGGGATCCCTAATTCACCCCTCCACTTT.

This clonotype has ten or more counts. V gene TRBV19 combines with J gene TRBJ1-6, with TRBD1 matching over 12 bases. Germline CDR1 LNHDA, CDR2 SQIVND (reference sequence). Unmatched junction bases numbered 5, after V lost 7 bases and J lost 7 bases. The CDR3 runs 15 residues. The DNA of the CDR3 is TGTGCCAGTAATAGGGGACAGGGGGCCAATTCACCCCTCCACTTT. Its protein is CASNRGQGANSPLHF.

This clonotype occurred many times. The chain couples TRBV24-1 to TRBJ2-1; 13 bases align to TRBD2. The CDR3 covers 17 residues. Per the germline V gene, CDR1 is KGHDR and CDR2 is SFDVKD. The V segment lost 4 bases and the J segment 4 bases; nucleotides outside the gene matches: 6. The DNA for the CDR3 is TGTGCCACCAGTGACACACGGACTAGCGGGAGTTACAATGAGCAGTTCTTC. Translation: CATSDTRTSGSYNEQFF.

In its sample, this clonotype was seen many times. Written as DNA, the CDR3 is TGTGCCAGTAGTATTACGTCCGCGAGGACAGATACGCAGTATTTT. Its translation: CASSITSARTDTQYF. This rearrangement joins TRBV19 to TRBJ2-3; D unresolved. The germline CDR1 and CDR2 sequences are LNHDA and SQIVND (reference sequence). Trimming pared 3 bases from V and 3 bases from J, leaving 13 bases between. The length of the CDR3 is 15 residues.

The chain combines TRBV9 with TRBJ1-6; D remains unclear. CDR1 is SGDLS, CDR2 YYNGEE, per germline. V was trimmed by 4 bases and J by 0 bases, leaving 14 bases between them. The CDR3 runs 17 residues. Here the CDR3 reads CASSSGSRFSYNSPLHF. The CDR3 region has the DNA TGTGCCAGCAGCTCCGGATCCAGATTCTCCTATAATTCACCCCTCCACTTT.

This rearrangement joins TRBV7-8 to TRBJ1-2; D is uncertain. Deletions cut 9 bases from V and 2 bases from J, with 7 bases between. The CDR3 totals 11 residues. Germline V gene sequence: CDR1 SGHVS, CDR2 FQNEAQ. The CDR3 is CARQINYGYTF. As DNA, the CDR3 is TGTGCCAGACAGATCAACTATGGCTACACCTTC.

The CDR3 DNA is TGCAGCGATCGGGACAGGGGTTTTGGCTACACCTTC. Protein: CSDRDRGFGYTF. The V gene is TRBV29-1, the J gene TRBJ1-2; 10 nucleotides align to TRBD1. After removal of 7 bases from V and 7 bases from J, the junction contained 6 bases not matched to a gene. CDR3 size: 12 residues. Per the germline V gene, CDR1 is SQVTM and CDR2 is ANQGSEA.